These T cell receptor beta chains were read from a single sample in a study of lymphopenia after photon versus proton radiotherapy. Generated by immunoSEQ multiplex PCR, the TCRdb table keeps only in-frame clones and is missing some. The sample consists of about 34,000 clones, about 80% of them appearing once. Sequencing was performed on peripheral blood, taken from a patient treated with proton-based radiotherapy. These receptors all come from a woman between 65 and 79 years old with pancreatic cancer. Both conserved end residues are part of each CDR3. Fields, in order: V gene, J gene, clone size, D gene, CDR3 DNA, CDR3 protein. The D gene is left open where the match is weak. Clone sizes are given selectively: once, few, many, or a class where the clone is expanded.

TRBV11-3	TRBJ2-1	NA	TRBD2	TGTGCCAGCAGCTTATATACCCCGGGGCCCGCAGGGCCGCTAGCGGCCGAGTTCTTC	CASSLYTPGPAGPLAAEFF
TRBV7-9	TRBJ1-1	NA	NA	TGTGCCAGCAGCTTACAAAGGGAGACTGAAGCTTTCTTT	CASSLQRETEAFF
TRBV28	TRBJ2-6	NA	NA	TGTGCCAGCAGTCTCTACAACTCTGGGGCCAACGTCCTGACTTTC	CASSLYNSGANVLTF
TRBV28	TRBJ2-7	NA	NA	TGTGCCAGCAGTTTTAATCACAGATCCTACGAGCAGTACTTC	CASSFNHRSYEQYF
TRBV7-9	TRBJ2-4	NA	TRBD1	TGTGCCAGCAGCTCAACAGGGGGGAAATACATTCAGTACTTC	CASSSTGGKYIQYF
TRBV7-3	TRBJ2-3	NA	NA	TGTGCCAGCAGCTTATATAGCGCGGGACGCACAGATACGCAGTATTTT	CASSLYSAGRTDTQYF
TRBV19	TRBJ2-1	NA	TRBD2	TGTGCCAGTAGTAATGAGTTTAGCGGGGGAAACAATGAGCAGTTCTTC	CASSNEFSGGNNEQFF
TRBV7-8	TRBJ1-4	few	NA	TGTGCCAGCAGCTTAGAAGTCCATTATGAAAAACTGTTTTTT	CASSLEVHYEKLFF
TRBV2	TRBJ1-1	NA	NA	TGTGCCAGCCACCAAAATCCCACTGAAGCTTTCTTT	CASHQNPTEAFF
TRBV21-1	TRBJ2-7	NA	NA	TGTGCCAGCCGATACCGACAGGGGCTACAGGGGGGTGGGACCTACGAGCAGTACTTC	CASRYRQGLQGGGTYEQYF
TRBV2	TRBJ2-1	few	TRBD1	TGTGCCAGCAGTGAACTTACAGGGGGCGGGGGCAATGAGCAGTTCTTC	CASSELTGGGGNEQFF
TRBV11-2	TRBJ1-1	NA	NA	TGTGCCAGCAGCGACTTTGGCGTGACGAACACTGAAGCTTTCTTT	CASSDFGVTNTEAFF
TRBV29-1	TRBJ1-1	NA	TRBD1	TGCAGCGTTGTAAAGGGACAGGGGGGTTTTGGGAACACTGAAGCTTTCTTT	CSVVKGQGGFGNTEAFF
TRBV7-6	TRBJ2-5	NA	NA	TGTGCCAGCAGCTCGGGTAAAAGAGGTCAAGAGACCCAGTACTTC	CASSSGKRGQETQYF
TRBV5-1	TRBJ1-1	once	TRBD1	TGCGCCAGCAGCCCGGGACAGGGGGCCAGTAACACTGAAGCTTTCTTT	CASSPGQGASNTEAFF
TRBV4-3	TRBJ1-5	once	TRBD1	TGCGCCAGCAGCCAAACAGGGGGAAGCAATCAGCCCCAGCATTTT	CASSQTGGSNQPQHF
TRBV19	TRBJ2-7	NA	NA	TGTGCCAGTAGTACGCCAGGCGGGGGCCAGCAGTACTTC	CASSTPGGGQQYF
TRBV29-1	TRBJ2-5	NA	NA	TGCAGCGCTGGGACTGAAGGAGAGACCCAGTACTTC	CSAGTEGETQYF
TRBV25-1	TRBJ2-5	NA	TRBD1	TGTGCCAGCACCTCGCCCCCCGGGACAGGGGGGGAGACCCAGTACTTC	CASTSPPGTGGETQYF